These 9 T cell receptor beta chains were sequenced from one sample in a study of T cells expressing NK-cell markers. One entry per CDR3 protein, without DNA, is what TCRdb gives after re-calling the 5' RACE reads. Across about 150,000 distinct CDR3 sequences, the top ten clones capture just over 20% of the sample. The sequenced sample consisted of blood T cells: a sorted CD56 or NKG2C T cell subset, CD4+ or CD8+ T cells, or bulk PBMC T cells (not recorded which). These receptors came from a man between 18 and 69 years old in good health.

V is TRBV15 and J is TRBJ2-4. Germline CDR1 is LNHNV and CDR2 is YYDKDF (reference sequence). The CDR3 sequence is 15 residues long. The CDR3 loop reads CATSPEVGLLNIQYF. Supplemented by reference TRBV15 and TRBJ2-4, the full variable domain reads DAMVIQNPRYQVTQFGKPVTLSCSQTLNHNVMYWYQQKSSQAPKLLFHYYDKDFNNEADTPDNFQSRRPNTSFCFLDIRSPGLGDTAMYLCATSPEVGLLNIQYFGAGTRLSVL.

The rearrangement joins TRBV7-6 to TRBJ2-3; the TCRdb call, TRBD2, lacks DNA for checking. CDR1 is SGHVS, CDR2 FNYEAQ, per germline. The CDR3 loop spans 15 amino acids. The CDR3 sequence: CASSTRAPRPDTQYF.

V gene TRBV11-2 combines with J gene TRBJ1-5; no DNA is available, so the TRBD1 call from TCRdb remains unchecked. This CDR3 is 15 amino acids long. Germline loops: CDR1 SGHAT, CDR2 FQNNGV. This chain's CDR3 is CASSLDTGGGQPQHF.

The gene calls are TRBV14 and TRBJ2-3; there is no DNA to check the TCRdb D call of TRBD2. CDR3 length equals 13 residues. Germline loops: CDR1 SGHDN, CDR2 FVKESK. CDR3: CASSQGAGLLQYF.

V and J are TRBV7-9 and TRBJ1-5; TCRdb's D call, TRBD1, is unchecked because there is no DNA. Germline CDR1 is SEHNR and CDR2 is FQNEAQ (reference sequence). The CDR3 runs 14 residues. CDR3 residues: CASSLVGGGQPQHF.

V and J are TRBV5-1 and TRBJ2-3. Per the germline V gene, CDR1 is SGHRS and CDR2 is YFSETQ. This CDR3 contains 15 residues. CDR3 amino acids: CASSLRRSYTDTQYF.

The CDR3 region is CASSPLGATQYF. The chain is built from TRBV7-2 and TRBJ2-5; TCRdb's D gene call, TRBD1, goes unchecked for lack of DNA. Germline-derived CDR1 and CDR2 are SGHTA and FQGNSA. CDR3 size: 12 residues.

Here the CDR3 reads CASREDRERSEAFF. J is TRBJ1-1 and V is TRBV28; the D gene TCRdb calls, TRBD1, cannot be checked with no DNA. This CDR3 region has 14 residues. Germline CDR1 reads MDHEN; CDR2 reads SYDVKM. The full variable domain, completed using reference TRBV28 and TRBJ1-1, is DVKVTQSSRYLVKRTGEKVFLECVQDMDHENMFWYRQDPGLGLRLIYFSYDVKMKEKGDIPEGYSVSREKKERFSLILESASTNQTSMYLCASREDRERSEAFFGQGTRLTVV.

The rearrangement links TRBV15 to TRBJ2-3; TCRdb's assignment of TRBD2 cannot be checked, as there is no DNA. The germline CDR1 and CDR2 sequences are LNHNV and YYDKDF (reference sequence). The CDR3 runs 17 residues. CDR3 sequence: CATSPPSTSEFTDTQYF.